A single sample is the source of the 30 T cell receptor beta chains below, sequenced in a study of Ad26.COV2.S vaccination and SARS-CoV-2 variants. The repertoire was sequenced with immunoSEQ multiplex PCR; TCRdb's copy has only in-frame clones and lacks some. This sample has hundreds of thousands of clones; around 89% occur once, and the top ten carry just under 5%. As to treatment: 15 to 20 received Ad26.COV2.S at low or high dose, single or two shots; 5 received placebo; per-sample allocation not given. Samples came from day 63 after the first vaccine or placebo injection. Sequencing used peripheral blood, obtained in a trial of Ad26.COV2.S vaccine versus placebo. The receptors shown here come from a person between 18 and 65 years old who received the Ad26.COV2.S COVID-19 vaccine or a placebo.

CDR3 loop: CASSPQTGIYNEQFF. The CDR3 bases are TGTGCCAGCAGCCCCCAGACAGGGATATACAATGAGCAGTTCTTC. The chain recombines TRBV9 with TRBJ2-1; 7 positions match TRBD1. The CDR3 sequence is 15 residues long. CDR1 and CDR2 from the germline V gene are SGDLS and YYNGEE. V lost 4 bases and J lost 4; bases outside the gene matches: 8.

About this clone: This specimen includes other DNA sequences encoding the same CDR3. The chain uses TRBV2 and TRBJ2-2; no reliable D call. The CDR3 extends over 12 amino acids. Between the trimmed V and J ends, which lost 7 bases and 2 bases, there was a span of 5 bases. CDR1 and CDR2 from the germline V gene are SNHLY and FYNNEI. CDR3 sequence reads: CASIRNTGELFF. In DNA, the CDR3 is TGTGCCAGCATTCGAAACACCGGGGAGCTGTTTTTT. The full variable domain, with the rest looked up from reference TRBV2 and TRBJ2-2, is EPEVTQTPSHQVTQMGQEVILRCVPISNHLYFYWYRQILGQKVEFLVSFYNNEISEKSEIFDDQFSVERPDGSNFTLKIRSTKLEDSAMYFCASIRNTGELFFGEGSRLTVL.

The rearrangement links TRBV11-1 to TRBJ2-2; D not resolved. V lost 0 bases to trimming and J lost 6 bases, with 5 bases between them. Germline V gives CDR1 SGHAT, CDR2 FQDESV (reference sequence). The CDR3 runs to 13 residues. The CDR3 DNA reads as TGTGCCAGCAGCTTAGCGCATCCCGGGGAGCTGTTTTTT. Translated, it gives CASSLAHPGELFF.

As for this clone: The identical CDR3 is also encoded by other nucleotide sequences in the sample. The V gene is TRBV6-1, the J gene TRBJ2-1; either TRBD1 or TRBD2 may supply D (6 bases each). CDR1 MNHNS and CDR2 SASEGT come from the germline V gene. CDR3 length equals 15 residues. The germline V and J ends were trimmed by 2 bases and 0 bases, with 8 bases remaining between them. CDR3 bases: TGTGCCAGCAGTGAATCGGGGGCCTCCTACAATGAGCAGTTCTTC. It is translated as CASSESGASYNEQFF.

The chain links TRBV28 to TRBJ1-3; D is unclear. V gave up 2 bases and J gave up 3 bases, with 8 bases separating them. The CDR3 spans 14 residues. In germline, CDR1 is MDHEN, CDR2 SYDVKM. CDR3 nucleotide sequence: TGTGCCAGCAGTTTACGAGCCCTTGGAAACACCATATATTTT. It is translated as CASSLRALGNTIYF.

The V call is TRBV25-1, the J call TRBJ1-2; maybe TRBD1 (6 bases). The ends were cut back, 4 bases at V and 4 bases at J, with 16 bases in the middle. This CDR3 spans 15 amino acids. In germline, CDR1 is MGHDK, CDR2 SYGVNS. The CDR3 DNA sequence: TGTGCCAGCAGTGCGGCATGGGGGCCTCTCTATGGCTACACCTTC. This codes for CASSAAWGPLYGYTF.

The rearrangement links TRBV20-1 to TRBJ1-4; no clear D gene. Germline loops: CDR1 DFQATT, CDR2 SNEGSKA (reference sequence). This CDR3 spans 14 amino acids. The V end lost 3 bases, the J end lost 5 bases, and 13 bases lay between the germline ends. CDR3 sequence: CSASEGRVNEKLFF. The CDR3 DNA is TGCAGTGCTAGTGAAGGGAGGGTCAATGAAAAACTGTTTTTT.

V usage is TRBV3-1 (or the pseudogene TRBV3-2) and J usage is TRBJ1-4; no definite D call. Trimming took off 1 base at V and 7 bases at J, with 16 bases between the two ends. Germline CDR1 is LGHDT and CDR2 is YNNKEL (reference sequence). This CDR3 comprises 16 residues. CDR3 sequence reads: CASSQVGVTRGEKLFF. CDR3 bases: TGTGCCAGCAGCCAAGTCGGGGTTACCAGAGGTGAAAAACTGTTTTTT.

This clone appeared once. The CDR3 spells CASSLGSGRAYEQYF. CDR3 in DNA: TGTGCCAGCAGCTTAGGTTCCGGGAGGGCCTACGAGCAGTACTTC. The chain uses TRBV7-9 and TRBJ2-7, with 8 bases identical to TRBD2. V lost 1 base, J lost 2 bases, and 4 bases stayed unmatched. Germline lookup yields CDR1 SEHNR and CDR2 FQNEAQ (reference sequence). There are 15 residues in the CDR3.

V is TRBV2 and J is TRBJ1-5; D is undetermined. The CDR3 spans 12 residues. Looked up from germline, CDR1 is SNHLY and CDR2 is FYNNEI. V was pared by 5 bases and J by 11 bases, with 13 bases between. Written as DNA, the CDR3 is TGTGCCAGCAGTCTGAACTGGGAGGCCCAGCATTTT. Translation gives CASSLNWEAQHF. Together with reference TRBV2 and TRBJ1-5, the CDR3 gives the full variable domain: EPEVTQTPSHQVTQMGQEVILRCVPISNHLYFYWYRQILGQKVEFLVSFYNNEISEKSEIFDDQFSVERPDGSNFTLKIRSTKLEDSAMYFCASSLNWEAQHFGDGTRLSIL.

The gene calls are TRBV13 and TRBJ2-1; TRBD1 matches 9 bases. J gave up 3 bases and V 0 bases, and 9 bases lay outside the gene matches. This CDR3 contains 18 residues. Per the germline V gene, CDR1 is PRHDT and CDR2 is FYEKMQ (reference sequence). CDR3 loop: CASSLGVRQGDFYNEQFF. The CDR3 coding sequence is TGTGCCAGCAGCTTAGGGGTAAGACAGGGGGATTTCTACAATGAGCAGTTCTTC. Filled out from reference TRBV13 and TRBJ2-1, the complete variable domain reads AAGVIQSPRHLIKEKRETATLKCYPIPRHDTVYWYQQGPGQDPQFLISFYEKMQSDKGSIPDRFSAQQFSDYHSELNMSSLELGDSALYFCASSLGVRQGDFYNEQFFGPGTRLTVL.

This clone was detected once. The chain carries TRBV30 and TRBJ1-5, with 7 bases that match TRBD1. Germline CDR1 reads GTSNPN; CDR2 reads SVGIG (reference sequence). This CDR3 is built from 15 residues. The junction had 5 bases not matched to a gene; V was cut back by 1 base and J by 2 bases. The CDR3 sequence is CAWSDRGRGNQPQHF. In DNA form, the CDR3 reads TGTGCCTGGAGTGACAGGGGTAGGGGCAATCAGCCCCAGCATTTT.

The V call is TRBV12-3 or TRBV12-4, the J call TRBJ2-3; D may be TRBD1 or TRBD2 (5 bases each). V was cut by 5 bases and J by 2 bases, with 8 bases left in between. This CDR3 has 13 residues. The CDR3 protein is CASSQGDTDTQYF. DNA for the CDR3: TGTGCCAGCAGTCAGGGAGACACAGATACGCAGTATTTT.

This chain links TRBV5-1 with TRBJ1-1; a possible D gene is TRBD1 (6 bases). The CDR3 length is 16 residues. The germline CDR1 and CDR2 sequences are SGHRS and YFSETQ. Between the trimmed V and J ends, which lost 1 base and 3 bases, there was a span of 16 bases. CDR3: CASSLSQGRIDTEAFF. The CDR3 DNA sequence: TGCGCCAGCAGCTTGTCGCAGGGGCGGATTGACACTGAAGCTTTCTTT.

The gene calls are TRBV5-5 and TRBJ2-1, with TRBD2 as a possible D gene (5 bases). Germline V gene sequence: CDR1 SGHKS, CDR2 YYEKEE (reference sequence). The CDR3 loop spans 16 amino acids. Deletions cut 0 bases from V and 4 bases from J, with 14 bases between. CDR3 nucleotides: TGTGCCAGCAGCTTGGAGTTGGTCAGGAGGTACAATGAGCAGTTCTTC. Its translation is CASSLELVRRYNEQFF.

This rearrangement joins TRBV5-6 to TRBJ2-1, with TRBD2 identical over 13 bases. Germline V lookup: CDR1 SGHDT, CDR2 YYEEEE. There are 18 residues in the CDR3. V shed 2 bases and J 3 bases; nucleotides not matched to a gene: 8. The CDR3 loop reads CASSFTLAGGPGYNEQFF. The CDR3 DNA is TGTGCCAGCAGCTTCACACTAGCGGGAGGGCCGGGCTACAATGAGCAGTTCTTC.

This clone was recorded only once. CDR3: CASSSLTETEAFF. The CDR3 region has the DNA TGCGCCAGCAGCTCCTTAACGGAAACTGAAGCTTTCTTT. V usage is TRBV5-1 and J usage is TRBJ1-1; D gene unclear. Per the germline V gene, CDR1 is SGHRS and CDR2 is YFSETQ. Trimming pared 3 bases from V and 5 bases from J, leaving 11 bases between. This CDR3 is built from 13 residues. The whole variable domain, filled in from reference TRBV5-1 and TRBJ1-1, reads KAGVTQTPRYLIKTRGQQVTLSCSPISGHRSVSWYQQTPGQGLQFLFEYFSETQRNKGNFPGRFSGRQFSNSRSEMNVSTLELGDSALYLCASSSLTETEAFFGQGTRLTVV.

This chain uses TRBV7-9 with TRBJ1-1; 7 nucleotides align to TRBD1. Looked up from germline, CDR1 is SEHNR and CDR2 is FQNEAQ (reference sequence). V lost 1 base, J lost 2 bases, and 4 bases stayed unmatched. CDR3 length: 15 residues. The CDR3 DNA reads TGTGCCAGCAGCTTAGTACGGGACAGAAACACTGAAGCTTTCTTT. This translates into CASSLVRDRNTEAFF.

J is TRBJ1-1 and V is TRBV7-9, with 7 bases that match TRBD1. The CDR3 extends over 17 amino acids. V lost 4 bases, J lost 1 base, and 12 bases stayed unmatched. Germline-derived CDR1 and CDR2 are SEHNR and FQNEAQ (reference sequence). The CDR3 sequence: CASSSHRYRGGNTEAFF. DNA of the CDR3: TGTGCCAGCAGCTCGCACCGGTACAGGGGTGGGAACACTGAAGCTTTCTTT.

V usage is TRBV7-9 and J usage is TRBJ2-7, with D unresolved. The CDR3 is made up of 15 amino acids. Germline V lookup: CDR1 SEHNR, CDR2 FQNEAQ (reference sequence). V lost 4 bases, J lost 5 bases, and 18 bases lay in between. Here the CDR3 reads CASSSSGPPYDEQYF. CDR3 DNA: TGTGCCAGCAGCTCTTCCGGGCCGCCTTACGACGAGCAGTACTTC. The whole variable domain, filled in from reference TRBV7-9 and TRBJ2-7, reads DTGVSQNPRHKITKRGQNVTFRCDPISEHNRLYWYRQTLGQGPEFLTYFQNEAQLEKSRLLSDRFSAERPKGSFSTLEIQRTEQGDSAMYLCASSSSGPPYDEQYFGPGTRLTVT.

This chain joins TRBV19 and TRBJ1-5; no clear D. The CDR3 length is 13 residues. The germline V gene has CDR1 LNHDA and CDR2 SQIVND (reference sequence). Trimming removed 5 bases from V and 5 bases from J, with 10 bases in between. The CDR3 reads CASSYVGDQPQHF. CDR3 DNA: TGTGCCAGTAGTTATGTTGGGGATCAGCCCCAGCATTTT. Combining the CDR3 with reference TRBV19 and TRBJ1-5 gives the whole variable domain DGGITQSPKYLFRKEGQNVTLSCEQNLNHDAMYWYRQDPGQGLRLIYYSQIVNDFQKGDIAEGYSVSREKKESFPLTVTSAQKNPTAFYLCASSYVGDQPQHFGDGTRLSIL.

The rearrangement uses TRBV7-9 and TRBJ1-4, with 9 bases matching TRBD1. The CDR3 is made up of 14 amino acids. After removal of 1 base from V and 8 bases from J, the junction contained 2 bases not matched to a gene. In germline, CDR1 is SEHNR, CDR2 FQNEAQ (reference sequence). The CDR3 loop is CASSLVTGGEKLFF. Here the CDR3 DNA reads TGTGCCAGCAGCTTAGTGACAGGGGGAGAAAAACTGTTTTTT.

The chain carries TRBV6-5 and TRBJ1-2; no clear D. From germline, CDR1 is MNHEY and CDR2 SVGAGI. V lost 2 bases, J lost 3 bases, and 7 bases lay in between. The CDR3 is made up of 13 amino acids. CDR3: CASSYQDYYGYTF. The CDR3 nucleotides are TGTGCCAGCAGTTACCAGGATTACTATGGCTACACCTTC.

This rearrangement joins TRBV20-1 to TRBJ1-6; D unclear. Per germline, CDR1 DFQATT and CDR2 SNEGSKA (reference sequence). Trimming shortened V by 3 bases and J by 10 bases, and 13 bases separated the two germline ends. This CDR3 is built from 13 residues. CDR3 coding DNA: TGCAGTGCTAGTTCCGGGCCCATGTCACCCCTCCACTTT. Protein product: CSASSGPMSPLHF.

The chain is built from TRBV28 and TRBJ1-4; D remains ambiguous. The CDR3 consists of 16 residues. CDR1 is MDHEN, CDR2 SYDVKM, per germline. The V and J ends lost 2 bases and 6 bases respectively, with 16 bases between them. CDR3 nucleotides: TGTGCCAGCAGTTTAATTCTTTCTCCGGATTATGAAAAACTGTTTTTT. The encoded protein is CASSLILSPDYEKLFF.

V is TRBV11-2 and J is TRBJ2-7; 10 bases map to TRBD1. Per the germline V gene, CDR1 is SGHAT and CDR2 is FQNNGV. There are 17 residues in the CDR3. The J segment lost 0 bases and the V segment lost 5 bases, leaving 10 bases of the junction unmatched. In DNA, the CDR3 is TGTGCCAGCAGCCTTATCGGGACAGGGGTTAGCTCCTACGAGCAGTACTTC. Its translation: CASSLIGTGVSSYEQYF.

The CDR3: CASSLGRQGSTDTQYF. The CDR3 region has the DNA TGTGCCAGCAGCTTAGGCCGACAGGGGAGCACAGATACGCAGTATTTT. The V and J genes are TRBV7-9 and TRBJ2-3; 8 positions match TRBD1. This CDR3 is 16 amino acids long. Trimming took 1 base from V and 0 from J; bases not matched to a gene: 3. Germline CDR1 SEHNR, CDR2 FQNEAQ (reference sequence).

The chain employs TRBV18 and TRBJ1-4, with D maybe TRBD1 (5 bases). The CDR3 is made up of 14 amino acids. CDR1 is KGHSH, CDR2 LQKENI, per germline. The V end was cut by 0 bases, the J end by 6 bases, with 8 bases between. The CDR3 sequence: CASSPPGADEKLFF. The CDR3 nucleotides read TGTGCCAGCTCACCACCCGGGGCTGATGAAAAACTGTTTTTT.

The chain carries TRBV18 and TRBJ2-7; tentatively, D is TRBD1 (6 bases). Germline assignment: CDR1 KGHSH and CDR2 LQKENI. The CDR3 runs to 13 residues. The V gene lost 3 bases and the J gene lost 4 bases, with 10 bases spanning the gap. The CDR3 DNA follows: TGTGCCAGCTCACCCCGGGACACTTACGAGCAGTACTTC. This translates into CASSPRDTYEQYF.

The rearrangement links TRBV24-1 to TRBJ2-1, with D perhaps given as TRBD1 or TRBD2 (5 bases each). V was cut by 2 bases and J by 8 bases, with 12 bases left in between. Looked up from germline, CDR1 is KGHDR and CDR2 is SFDVKD. CDR3 size: 14 residues. In nucleotides, the CDR3 is TGTGCCACCAGTGATTCATCGAGGGGCGATGAGCAGTTCTTC. It codes for CATSDSSRGDEQFF.